This passage covers 24 T cell receptor beta chains from one sample sequenced in a study of blood T cell repertoires in COVID-19. Method: immunoSEQ multiplex PCR; TCRdb's copy keeps in-frame clones and lacks some. Of 110,000 or so clones listed, more than 75% are singletons. Sequenced: peripheral blood. Receptors originate from a man between 60 and 75 years old with acute or convalescent COVID-19.

The chain carries TRBV29-1 and TRBJ2-7; D possibly corresponds to TRBD1 (6 bases). This CDR3 has 13 residues. The V gene's germline CDR1 is SQVTM and CDR2 ANQGSEA. The V gene lost 5 bases and the J gene lost 3 bases, with 14 bases spanning the gap. Here the CDR3 DNA reads TGCAGCGTTCTGCAGGGGCCGTTCTACGAGCAGTACTTC. Translation: CSVLQGPFYEQYF.

The chain links TRBV27 to TRBJ2-7; possibly TRBD2 for D (6 bases). Germline V gives CDR1 MNHEY, CDR2 SMNVEV (reference sequence). The CDR3 is 16 residues long. V was trimmed by 6 bases and J by 3 bases, leaving 21 bases between them. The CDR3 sequence: CASSPTSSAAFYEQYF. The CDR3 coding sequence is TGTGCCAGCAGCCCGACTAGTTCCGCCGCTTTCTACGAGCAGTACTTC.

Concerning this clone itself: A junction boundary mismatches the germline segment, possibly from a read error. The rearrangement links TRBV5-4 to TRBJ2-4; the match to TRBD1 covers 10 bases. Germline CDR1 SGHNT, CDR2 YYREEE (reference sequence). The CDR3 length is 14 residues. CDR3 sequence reads: CASSLDRGENIQYF. CDR3 DNA sequence: TGTGCCAGCAGTTTGGACAGGGGGGAAAACATTCAGTACTTC.

This clone has more than one count but fewer than ten. The V gene is TRBV7-9, the J gene TRBJ1-5; 11 nucleotides align to TRBD1. The V gene end was trimmed by 2 bases and the J gene end by 4 bases; junction bases not matched to a gene: 10. This CDR3 spans 18 amino acids. The germline gives CDR1 SEHNR, CDR2 FQNEAQ (reference sequence). CDR3 DNA: TGTGCCAGCAGCTTATCGGACAGGGGGCCGGATATTAATCAGCCCCAGCATTTT. It translates to CASSLSDRGPDINQPQHF.

This clone was detected once. The genes are TRBV5-1 and TRBJ2-3, with D possibly matching TRBD2 (6 bases). This CDR3 region has 15 residues. Germline V gene data show CDR1 as SGHRS and CDR2 as YFSETQ. Between the trimmed V and J ends, which lost 0 bases and 4 bases, there was a span of 12 bases. The CDR3: CASSLAGGRADTQYF. In DNA, the CDR3 is TGCGCCAGCAGCTTGGCCGGGGGTAGGGCAGATACGCAGTATTTT. Full variable domain (missing parts from reference TRBV5-1 and TRBJ2-3): KAGVTQTPRYLIKTRGQQVTLSCSPISGHRSVSWYQQTPGQGLQFLFEYFSETQRNKGNFPGRFSGRQFSNSRSEMNVSTLELGDSALYLCASSLAGGRADTQYFGPGTRLTVL.

The V gene is TRBV5-1, the J gene TRBJ2-3; maybe TRBD2 (5 bases). Trimming took 2 bases from V and 6 from J, leaving 7 bases between them. The CDR3 runs to 12 residues. Germline V gene data show CDR1 as SGHRS and CDR2 as YFSETQ. CDR3 loop: CASSFEGDTQYF. The CDR3 region has the DNA TGCGCCAGCAGCTTCGAGGGCGATACGCAGTATTTT.

The chain employs TRBV23-1 and TRBJ2-3, with a tentative D call TRBD2 (6 bases). TRBV23-1 counts as an open reading frame of uncertain function. This CDR3 comprises 16 residues. Trimming shortened V by 11 bases and J by 0 bases, and 21 bases separated the two germline ends. Here the CDR3 DNA reads TGCGCCCAGAGGAGTGCGGGACGAAGTAGCACAGATACGCAGTATTTT. Amino acid sequence: CAQRSAGRSSTDTQYF.

The gene calls are TRBV11-2 and TRBJ2-2, with D tentatively TRBD1 (5 bases). The CDR3 runs to 13 residues. Germline V gene lookup returns CDR1 SGHAT and CDR2 FQNNGV. The ends were cut back, 3 bases at V and 7 bases at J, with 9 bases in the middle. CDR3 bases: TGTGCCAGCAGCTTGCTCAGGGACGGGGAGCTGTTTTTT. Residues: CASSLLRDGELFF.

The rearrangement links TRBV27 to TRBJ2-5, with 12 positions matching TRBD2. V gave up 3 bases and J gave up 4 bases; unmatched junction bases: 6. Per the germline V gene, CDR1 is MNHEY and CDR2 is SMNVEV (reference sequence). The CDR3 is 16 amino acids. The CDR3 region has the DNA TGTGCCAGCAGTTTTCTAGCGGGAGGGCAGGTAGAGACCCAGTACTTC. Its translation: CASSFLAGGQVETQYF.

This rearrangement joins TRBV5-4 to TRBJ2-2; maybe TRBD2 (5 bases). The germline V gene encodes CDR1 SGHNT and CDR2 YYREEE (reference sequence). The CDR3 is 14 amino acids. V was pared by 6 bases and J by 7 bases, with 16 bases between. This CDR3 reads CASNSGAKGGELFF. The CDR3 DNA follows: TGTGCCAGCAACAGCGGAGCAAAGGGCGGGGAGCTGTTTTTT.

This clone was seen more than once but under ten times. The genes are TRBV4-3 and TRBJ1-2; 8 bases line up with TRBD1. The CDR3 contains 15 residues. V lost 0 bases to trimming and J lost 2 bases; unmatched junction nucleotides: 2. Looked up from germline, CDR1 is LGHNA and CDR2 is YSLEER. The CDR3 DNA sequence: TGCGCCAGCAGCCAAGATTGGACAGGGAACTATGGCTACACCTTC. It encodes CASSQDWTGNYGYTF.

A word on this clone: Other DNA sequences in the sample encode the same CDR3. V is TRBV5-1 and J is TRBJ2-1; D is perhaps TRBD1 (5 bases). The length of the CDR3 is 14 residues. V lost 0 bases and J 8 bases, leaving 12 bases between the germline ends. CDR1 is SGHRS and CDR2 is YFSETQ in the germline V gene. The CDR3 sequence is CASSLAGGHDEQFF. Written as DNA, the CDR3 is TGCGCCAGCAGCTTGGCTGGCGGACACGATGAGCAGTTCTTC.

V gene TRBV24-1 combines with J gene TRBJ2-1, with TRBD2 matching 10 bases. V lost 6 bases, J lost 5 bases, and 6 bases stayed unmatched. This CDR3 region has 15 residues. The V gene's germline CDR1 is KGHDR and CDR2 SFDVKD. The CDR3 nucleotides are TGTGCCACCAGTAAAAGCGGGAGGGAAGACAATGAGCAGTTCTTC. It translates to CATSKSGREDNEQFF.

This clone was counted only a few times. The J gene is TRBJ1-2, the V gene TRBV7-9, with TRBD1 matching 7 bases. Looked up from germline, CDR1 is SEHNR and CDR2 is FQNEAQ (reference sequence). V shed 5 bases, J shed 6 bases, and the junction held 6 bases outside the gene matches. The CDR3 is made up of 13 amino acids. DNA of the CDR3: TGTGCCAGCAGCGGGACAGCCTCGGATGGCTACACCTTC. This encodes CASSGTASDGYTF. The complete variable domain, with remaining parts taken from reference TRBV7-9 and TRBJ1-2, reads DTGVSQNPRHKITKRGQNVTFRCDPISEHNRLYWYRQTLGQGPEFLTYFQNEAQLEKSRLLSDRFSAERPKGSFSTLEIQRTEQGDSAMYLCASSGTASDGYTFGSGTRLTVV.

The genes are TRBV28 and TRBJ2-7; 8 nucleotides align to TRBD2. V shed 5 bases and J 4 bases; nucleotides not matched to a gene: 7. The germline gives CDR1 MDHEN, CDR2 SYDVKM. CDR3 length: 14 residues. The CDR3 protein is CASSQLAVGYEQYF. DNA of the CDR3: TGTGCCAGCAGTCAACTAGCGGTCGGGTACGAGCAGTACTTC.

The chain is built from TRBV24-1 and TRBJ2-3, with a possible D match to TRBD1 (6 bases). CDR1 KGHDR and CDR2 SFDVKD come from the germline V gene. V shed 8 bases and J shed 4 bases, with 12 bases lying between them. The CDR3 runs 13 residues. The CDR3 DNA reads TGTGCCACCACACAGGGATCCTCAGATACGCAGTATTTT. It yields the protein CATTQGSSDTQYF.

V gene TRBV11-3 combines with J gene TRBJ2-2; 7 positions agree with TRBD2. The CDR3 has 13 residues. With V trimmed by 5 bases and J by 4 bases, 1 base remained unmatched. Germline V gives CDR1 SGHNT, CDR2 YENEEA. This chain's CDR3 is CASSPGGTGELFF. The CDR3 DNA reads TGTGCCAGCAGCCCGGGGGGCACCGGGGAGCTGTTTTTT.

The chain has TRBV6-5 and TRBJ2-7; tentative D call: TRBD1 (6 bases). Trimming took off 3 bases at V and 2 bases at J, with 14 bases between the two ends. The CDR3 has 15 amino acids. Germline CDR1 reads MNHEY; CDR2 reads SVGAGI. This CDR3 reads CASSYSGTPAYEQYF. DNA for the CDR3: TGTGCCAGCAGTTATTCCGGGACACCGGCCTACGAGCAGTACTTC.

This clone was seen more than once but under ten times. The rearrangement uses TRBV24-1 and TRBJ2-1; TRBD1 is a possible D gene (8 bases). The germline CDR1 and CDR2 sequences are KGHDR and SFDVKD. The V end lost 7 bases, the J end lost 8 bases, and 11 bases lay between the germline ends. The CDR3 spans 12 residues. This chain's CDR3 is CATRTGGDEQFF. As DNA, the CDR3 is TGTGCCACCAGAACAGGGGGGGATGAGCAGTTCTTC.

This chain joins TRBV3-1 (or the pseudogene TRBV3-2) and TRBJ1-1; D is ambiguous. Trimming removed 4 bases from V and 10 bases from J, with 13 bases in between. The germline V gene has CDR1 LGHDT and CDR2 YNNKEL (reference sequence). The CDR3 has 12 amino acids. The CDR3 is CASSLGRDGAFF. In DNA, the CDR3 is TGTGCCAGCAGCCTCGGACGGGATGGAGCTTTCTTT.

The chain carries TRBV24-1 and TRBJ2-5; no clear D. V lost 9 bases to trimming and J lost 5 bases, with 15 bases between them. Germline V lookup: CDR1 KGHDR, CDR2 SFDVKD. The CDR3 has 13 amino acids. The CDR3 reads CATQQPFGETQYF. CDR3 coding DNA: TGTGCCACCCAACAGCCTTTTGGGGAGACCCAGTACTTC.

The rearrangement joins TRBV27 to TRBJ2-5; the match to TRBD1 covers 8 bases. The CDR3 loop spans 14 amino acids. After removal of 3 bases from V and 5 bases from J, the junction contained 5 bases not matched to a gene. In germline, CDR1 is MNHEY, CDR2 SMNVEV (reference sequence). CDR3 protein: CASSLAGGAETQYF. In DNA form, the CDR3 reads TGTGCCAGCAGTTTGGCAGGGGGCGCGGAGACCCAGTACTTC.

This chain uses TRBV6-5 with TRBJ1-1, with 7 positions matching TRBD1. The V and J ends lost 6 bases and 5 bases, in that order; junction bases with no gene match: 9. The CDR3 is 14 amino acids. Germline V gene sequence: CDR1 MNHEY, CDR2 SVGAGI. This chain's CDR3 is CASRRRQGGTEAFF. Here the CDR3 DNA reads TGTGCCAGCAGGAGACGACAGGGTGGAACTGAAGCTTTCTTT.

The V call is TRBV5-4, the J call TRBJ2-7; 13 nucleotides line up with TRBD2. Germline assignment: CDR1 SGHNT and CDR2 YYREEE (reference sequence). The CDR3 runs to 15 residues. The V gene end was trimmed by 4 bases and the J gene end by 5 bases; junction bases not matched to a gene: 6. CDR3 nucleotide sequence: TGTGCCAGCAGCCAAGGGACTAGCGGGATCAACGAGCAGTACTTC. Encoded protein: CASSQGTSGINEQYF.